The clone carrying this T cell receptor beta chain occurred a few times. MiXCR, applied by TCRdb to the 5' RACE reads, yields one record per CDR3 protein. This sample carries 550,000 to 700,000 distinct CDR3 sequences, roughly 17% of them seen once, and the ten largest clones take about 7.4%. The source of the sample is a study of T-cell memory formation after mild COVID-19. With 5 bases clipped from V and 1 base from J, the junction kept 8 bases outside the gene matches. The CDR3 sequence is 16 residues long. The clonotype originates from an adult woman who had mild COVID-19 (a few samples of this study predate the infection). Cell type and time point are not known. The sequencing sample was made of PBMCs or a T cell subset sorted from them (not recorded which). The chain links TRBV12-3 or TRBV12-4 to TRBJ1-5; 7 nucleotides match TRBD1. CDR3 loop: CASSQGGGFSNQPQHF. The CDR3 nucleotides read TGTGCCAGCAGTCAGGGGGGAGGGTTCAGCAATCAGCCCCAGCATTTT.